This T cell receptor (beta chain) comes out of a study of T cell clonality in common variable immunodeficiency. Germline CDR1 reads SGHKS; CDR2 reads YYEKEE (reference sequence). The CDR3 sequence is 15 residues long. V lost 2 bases, J lost 2 bases, and 13 bases lay in between. The assay was immunoSEQ multiplex PCR, and TCRdb's table has in-frame clones only and misses some. The sample holds 40,000 to 50,000 clones, and no clone turns up only once. This clone was counted ten times or more. The CDR3 end is not reached by the read, which stops 3 residues before it; the germline J gene fills it in. This chain uses TRBV5-5 with TRBJ2-5; a weak D match, TRBD1 (6 bases). Specimen: peripheral blood mononuclear cells. The sequence derives from a person between 18 and 75 years old in good health. CDR3 amino acids: CASSLGGQFQETQYF. The sequenced part of the CDR3 DNA is TGTGCCAGCAGCTTAGGTGGACAGTTTCAAGAGACC.